A single sample gave rise to the 25 T cell receptor beta chains below, sequenced in a study of T cell responses to AZD1222 COVID-19 vaccine. Assay: immunoSEQ multiplex PCR; the TCRdb copy retains only in-frame clones and omits some. This table holds 97,000 or so clones, around 87% found once. The specimen was peripheral blood, collected on day 0 of AZD1222 vaccination. The origin of the receptors is an adult in good health.

The chain has TRBV7-2 and TRBJ1-2; D is unclear. There are 17 residues in the CDR3. Trimming removed 5 bases at V and 4 bases at J, with 23 bases between. The germline V gene encodes CDR1 SGHTA and CDR2 FQGNSA. The CDR3 protein is CASSRTGDGFVIYGYTF. CDR3 nucleotides: TGTGCCAGCAGCCGTACCGGTGACGGTTTCGTAATCTATGGCTACACCTTC.

The chain employs TRBV28 and TRBJ2-7; no definite D call. Germline values: CDR1 MDHEN, CDR2 SYDVKM. Trimming removed 6 bases at V and 3 bases at J, with 21 bases between. The CDR3 loop spans 16 amino acids. The CDR3 DNA follows: TGTGCCAGCAGGTCAGGTCGCGAGCCTCATCACTACGAGCAGTACTTC. Residues: CASRSGREPHHYEQYF.

This chain uses TRBV18 with TRBJ2-5, with D perhaps matching TRBD1 (6 bases). Germline V lookup: CDR1 KGHSH, CDR2 LQKENI. The CDR3 runs 14 residues. Trimming took off 4 bases at V and 2 bases at J, with 11 bases between the two ends. The CDR3 loop is CASSRRGGQETQYF. The DNA of the CDR3 is TGTGCCAGCTCACGCCGAGGGGGACAAGAGACCCAGTACTTC.

The chain is built from TRBV19 and TRBJ2-4; 7 bases line up with TRBD1. Looked up from germline, CDR1 is LNHDA and CDR2 is SQIVND (reference sequence). V trimming: 5 bases; J trimming: 1 base; junction bases outside the gene matches: 8. This CDR3 has 16 residues. The CDR3 loop reads CASSSDRVVAKNIQYF. The CDR3, as DNA: TGTGCCAGTAGTTCCGACAGGGTTGTTGCCAAAAACATTCAGTACTTC.

This sequence joins TRBV14 and TRBJ1-2; no clear D gene. Per the germline V gene, CDR1 is SGHDN and CDR2 is FVKESK. V was cut by 5 bases and J by 2 bases, with 18 bases left in between. This CDR3 region has 16 residues. Here the CDR3 DNA reads TGTGCCAGCAGCTCCCAGAAGCCGGGAGGGAACTATGGCTACACCTTC. Translation gives CASSSQKPGGNYGYTF.

The rearrangement uses TRBV7-2 and TRBJ2-5; D is perhaps TRBD1 or TRBD2 (5 bases each). Trimming cost V 4 bases and J 4 bases, with 16 bases left between them. This CDR3 is 15 amino acids long. CDR1 and CDR2 from the germline V gene are SGHTA and FQGNSA. The CDR3 spells CASSSRRGGRETQYF. The CDR3 DNA reads as TGTGCCAGCAGCTCCCGCCGGGGCGGCAGAGAGACCCAGTACTTC.

Concerning this clone itself: Relative to the germline gene, one junction end is altered; a read error may explain this. Here the CDR3 DNA reads TGTGCTAGCAGCTTGGGACTTGGGGGAAACACCATATATTTT. Translated: CASSLGLGGNTIYF. This chain uses TRBV7-7 with TRBJ1-3; D is perhaps TRBD1 (5 bases). The germline CDR1 and CDR2 sequences are SSHAT and FNYEAQ (reference sequence). The CDR3 runs 14 residues.

The CDR3 loop reads CASSYSGKTTYNEQFF. The CDR3 DNA is TGTGCCAGCAGTTACTCTGGGAAGACCACCTACAATGAGCAGTTCTTC. The chain uses TRBV6-6 and TRBJ2-1; D remains unclear. This CDR3 spans 16 amino acids. V lost 0 bases to trimming and J lost 2 bases, with 11 bases between them. Germline V gene lookup returns CDR1 MNHNY and CDR2 SVGAGI (reference sequence).

The V gene is TRBV19, the J gene TRBJ2-1; TRBD2 aligns across 13 bases. The CDR3 is 16 amino acids. With 5 bases clipped from V and 9 bases from J, the junction kept 10 bases outside the gene matches. In germline, CDR1 is LNHDA, CDR2 SQIVND (reference sequence). This CDR3 reads CASSDHSGLAGFEQFF. The CDR3 DNA is TGTGCCAGTAGTGACCATTCGGGACTAGCGGGATTTGAGCAGTTCTTC. Full variable domain (missing parts from reference TRBV19 and TRBJ2-1): DGGITQSPKYLFRKEGQNVTLSCEQNLNHDAMYWYRQDPGQGLRLIYYSQIVNDFQKGDIAEGYSVSREKKESFPLTVTSAQKNPTAFYLCASSDHSGLAGFEQFFGPGTRLTVL.

This clone was counted a few times. This chain uses TRBV11-3 with TRBJ2-7; D unresolved. V lost 3 bases and J lost 0, with 9 bases in between. The CDR3 has 14 residues. Per the germline V gene, CDR1 is SGHNT and CDR2 is YENEEA. The CDR3 here is CASSLDQSSYEQYF. The CDR3 DNA reads TGTGCCAGCAGCTTGGATCAGAGCTCCTACGAGCAGTACTTC.

The V gene is TRBV9, the J gene TRBJ1-5; D is perhaps TRBD1 (5 bases). Germline V gives CDR1 SGDLS, CDR2 YYNGEE. The CDR3 runs 14 residues. Trimming cost V 4 bases and J 5 bases, with 13 bases left between them. CDR3 residues: CASSFSAGDQPQHF. The CDR3, as DNA: TGTGCCAGCAGCTTCTCTGCGGGGGATCAGCCCCAGCATTTT.

The chain is built from TRBV2 and TRBJ1-1; possibly TRBD1 for D (5 bases). Trimming shortened V by 7 bases and J by 3 bases, and 12 bases separated the two germline ends. The CDR3 contains 13 residues. The germline gives CDR1 SNHLY, CDR2 FYNNEI. This CDR3 reads CASIPFRDTEAFF. CDR3 bases: TGTGCCAGCATTCCCTTCAGGGACACTGAAGCTTTCTTT.

The V call is TRBV28, the J call TRBJ1-1, with D uncertain. The CDR3 is 15 residues long. Germline V CDR1 and CDR2: MDHEN, SYDVKM. Trimming removed 10 bases at V and 1 base at J, with 19 bases between. CDR3 nucleotides: TGTGCCACCATTTCCCCTTCGGCAGGGAACACTGAAGCTTTCTTT. The encoded protein is CATISPSAGNTEAFF.

The chain recombines TRBV29-1 with TRBJ1-1, with 10 bases identical to TRBD1. V shed 3 bases, J shed 4 bases, and the junction held 8 bases outside the gene matches. The CDR3 is made up of 15 amino acids. Germline V lookup: CDR1 SQVTM, CDR2 ANQGSEA. The CDR3 bases are TGCAGCGTTGATGACAGGGGGCGCAGGGTCACTGAAGCTTTCTTT. Translating gives CSVDDRGRRVTEAFF.

The chain joins TRBV7-2 to TRBJ2-7; 11 bases line up with TRBD2. Germline assignment: CDR1 SGHTA and CDR2 FQGNSA. CDR3 size: 16 residues. V was clipped by 5 bases and J by 1 base; unmatched bases: 7. The CDR3 DNA reads as TGTGCCAGCAGCGCGGGACTAGCGGCCGCTTCCTACGAGCAGTACTTC. It yields the protein CASSAGLAAASYEQYF.

This rearrangement joins TRBV6-1 to TRBJ2-1; D may be TRBD1 or TRBD2 (5 bases each). The CDR3 runs to 15 residues. Germline CDR1 MNHNS, CDR2 SASEGT. V lost 1 base, J lost 3 bases, and 10 bases lay in between. CDR3 sequence: CASSEVGTFYNEQFF. CDR3 sequence (DNA): TGTGCCAGCAGTGAAGTAGGGACCTTCTACAATGAGCAGTTCTTC.

This clone was detected only a few times. V gene TRBV5-4 combines with J gene TRBJ2-5; D gene uncertain. This CDR3 region has 12 residues. The V and J ends lost 5 bases and 2 bases respectively, with 7 bases between them. Germline V gene lookup returns CDR1 SGHNT and CDR2 YYREEE (reference sequence). CDR3: CASSGIQETQYF. The CDR3 region has the DNA TGTGCCAGCAGTGGAATACAAGAGACCCAGTACTTC.

The rearrangement uses TRBV7-6 and TRBJ2-2; 8 bases align to TRBD1. Germline V lookup: CDR1 SGHVS, CDR2 FNYEAQ. V lost 5 bases to trimming and J lost 0 bases; unmatched junction nucleotides: 5. There are 16 residues in the CDR3. CDR3 nucleotide sequence: TGTGCCAGCAGCCACCGACAGGGGTCGAACACCGGGGAGCTGTTTTTT. Translation: CASSHRQGSNTGELFF.

This chain joins TRBV6-5 and TRBJ2-1, with TRBD1 matching 8 bases. The CDR3 runs to 15 residues. After removal of 8 bases from V and 1 base from J, the junction contained 7 bases not matched to a gene. From germline, CDR1 is MNHEY and CDR2 SVGAGI. The CDR3 sequence is CASWTGTVSYNEQFF. DNA for the CDR3: TGTGCCAGCTGGACAGGGACGGTTTCCTACAATGAGCAGTTCTTC.

The chain is built from TRBV6-5 and TRBJ1-2; D is ambiguous. The CDR3 loop spans 15 amino acids. Germline V CDR1 and CDR2: MNHEY, SVGAGI. The V end lost 0 bases, the J end lost 5 bases, and 13 bases lay between the germline ends. The DNA for the CDR3 is TGTGCCAGCAGTTACTCGCGGCAGGTTAATTATGGCTACACCTTC. It encodes CASSYSRQVNYGYTF.

The chain's CDR3 is CASSSPATSGRRETQYF. The DNA for the CDR3 is TGTGCCAGCAGCTCGCCAGCGACTAGCGGGAGGAGAGAGACCCAGTACTTC. The J gene is TRBJ2-5, the V gene TRBV5-4, with 13 bases lining up with TRBD2. CDR3 length: 17 amino acids. The ends lost 3 bases at V and 4 bases at J; junction bases unmatched: 9. Germline CDR1 SGHNT, CDR2 YYREEE (reference sequence).

The chain has TRBV27 and TRBJ1-2; D is ambiguous. The germline V gene encodes CDR1 MNHEY and CDR2 SMNVEV (reference sequence). Between the trimmed V and J ends, which lost 8 bases and 3 bases, there was a span of 16 bases. The CDR3 loop spans 14 amino acids. The CDR3 sequence is CASFSWGADYGYTF. CDR3 nucleotides: TGTGCCAGCTTCTCTTGGGGTGCAGACTATGGCTACACCTTC.

The rearrangement links TRBV2 to TRBJ1-5; TRBD1 matches 7 bases. With 7 bases clipped from V and 5 bases from J, the junction kept 8 bases outside the gene matches. This CDR3 spans 14 amino acids. Germline assignment: CDR1 SNHLY and CDR2 FYNNEI. The CDR3 protein is CASTQDRWDQPQHF. In DNA form, the CDR3 reads TGTGCCAGCACCCAGGACAGGTGGGATCAGCCCCAGCATTTT.

V gene TRBV28 combines with J gene TRBJ1-2, with 8 bases aligning to TRBD1. From germline, CDR1 is MDHEN and CDR2 SYDVKM. V lost 6 bases to trimming and J lost 3 bases; unmatched junction nucleotides: 6. The CDR3 runs to 14 residues. CDR3 nucleotide sequence: TGTGCCAGCAGCCTACAGGGGGACTACTATGGCTACACCTTC. This codes for CASSLQGDYYGYTF.

This clone was found a few times. V is TRBV5-4 and J is TRBJ2-1; 11 nucleotides line up with TRBD2. The germline V gene encodes CDR1 SGHNT and CDR2 YYREEE (reference sequence). Trimming took 1 base from V and 6 from J; bases not matched to a gene: 9. This CDR3 is 17 amino acids long. The CDR3 spells CASSLPTSGSQINEQFF. Written as DNA, the CDR3 is TGTGCCAGCAGCTTGCCAACTAGCGGGAGTCAAATCAATGAGCAGTTCTTC.